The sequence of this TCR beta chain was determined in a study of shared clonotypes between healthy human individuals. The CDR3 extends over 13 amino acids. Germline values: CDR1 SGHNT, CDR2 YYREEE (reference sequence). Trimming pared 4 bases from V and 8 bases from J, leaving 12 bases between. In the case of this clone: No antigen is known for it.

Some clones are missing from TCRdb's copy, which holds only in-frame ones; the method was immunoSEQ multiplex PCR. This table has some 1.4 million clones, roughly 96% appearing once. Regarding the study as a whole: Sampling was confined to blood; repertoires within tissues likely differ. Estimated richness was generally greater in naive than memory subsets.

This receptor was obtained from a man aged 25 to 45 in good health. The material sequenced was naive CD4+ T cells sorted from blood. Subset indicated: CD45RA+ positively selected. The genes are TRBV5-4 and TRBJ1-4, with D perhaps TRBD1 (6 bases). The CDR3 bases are TGTGCCAGCAGCAGCGGGGGCACAGAAAAACTGTTTTTT. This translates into CASSSGGTEKLFF.